This T cell receptor beta chain was recorded in a study of brain T cells in children with intractable seizures. Sequenced by immunoSEQ multiplex PCR; TCRdb stores in-frame clones only, minus some. Altogether under 150,000 clones are present, 85% to 95% being singletons, with the ten largest covering 3.8%. Germline V gene data show CDR1 as SNHLY and CDR2 as FYNNEI. The length of the CDR3 is 19 residues. V lost 3 bases and J 0 bases, leaving 21 bases between the germline ends. Patients received at least one anti-epileptic drug before surgery. The sample consisted of peripheral blood, taken at surgery. The receptor's source is a boy younger than two with hemimegalencephaly and intractable seizures. The V and J genes are TRBV2 and TRBJ2-1, with a tentative D call TRBD2 (6 bases). The chain's CDR3 is CASSDFPILAHSSYNEQFF. DNA of the CDR3: TGTGCCAGCAGTGATTTCCCGATTCTAGCGCATAGCTCCTACAATGAGCAGTTCTTC.